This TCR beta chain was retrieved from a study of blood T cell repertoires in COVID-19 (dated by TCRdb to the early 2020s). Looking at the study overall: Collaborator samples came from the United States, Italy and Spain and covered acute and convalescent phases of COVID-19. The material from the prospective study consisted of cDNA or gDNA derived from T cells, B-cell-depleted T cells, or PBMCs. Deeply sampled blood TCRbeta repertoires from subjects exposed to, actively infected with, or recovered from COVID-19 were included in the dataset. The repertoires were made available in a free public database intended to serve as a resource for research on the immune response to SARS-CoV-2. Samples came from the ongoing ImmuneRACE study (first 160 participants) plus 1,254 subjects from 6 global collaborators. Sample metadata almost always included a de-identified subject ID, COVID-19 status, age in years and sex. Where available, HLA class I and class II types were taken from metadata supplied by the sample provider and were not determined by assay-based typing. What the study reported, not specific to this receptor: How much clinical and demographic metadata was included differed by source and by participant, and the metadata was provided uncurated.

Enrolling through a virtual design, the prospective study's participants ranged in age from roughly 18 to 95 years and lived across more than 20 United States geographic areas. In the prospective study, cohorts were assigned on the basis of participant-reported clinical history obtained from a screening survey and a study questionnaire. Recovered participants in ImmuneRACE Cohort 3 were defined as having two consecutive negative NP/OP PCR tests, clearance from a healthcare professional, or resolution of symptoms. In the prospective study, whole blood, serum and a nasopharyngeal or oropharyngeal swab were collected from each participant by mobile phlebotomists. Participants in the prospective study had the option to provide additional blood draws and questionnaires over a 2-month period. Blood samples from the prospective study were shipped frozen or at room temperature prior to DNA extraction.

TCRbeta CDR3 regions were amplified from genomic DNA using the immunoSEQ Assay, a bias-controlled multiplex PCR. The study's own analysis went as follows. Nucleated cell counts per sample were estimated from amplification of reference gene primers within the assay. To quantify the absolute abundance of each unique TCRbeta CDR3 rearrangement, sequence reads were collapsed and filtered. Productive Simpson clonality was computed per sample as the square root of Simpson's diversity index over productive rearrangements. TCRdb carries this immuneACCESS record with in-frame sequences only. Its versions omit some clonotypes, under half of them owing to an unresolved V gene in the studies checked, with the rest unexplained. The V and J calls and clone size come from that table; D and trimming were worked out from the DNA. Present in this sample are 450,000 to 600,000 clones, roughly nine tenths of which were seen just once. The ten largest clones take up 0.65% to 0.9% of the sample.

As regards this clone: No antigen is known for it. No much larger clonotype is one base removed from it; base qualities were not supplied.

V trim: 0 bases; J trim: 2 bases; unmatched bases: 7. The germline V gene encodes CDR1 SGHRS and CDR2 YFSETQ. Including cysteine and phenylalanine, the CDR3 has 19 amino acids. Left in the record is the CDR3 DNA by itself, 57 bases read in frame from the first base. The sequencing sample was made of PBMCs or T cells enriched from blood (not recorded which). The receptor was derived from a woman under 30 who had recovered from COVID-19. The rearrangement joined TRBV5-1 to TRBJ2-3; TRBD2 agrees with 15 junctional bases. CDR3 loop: CASSLARTSGGEYTDTQYF. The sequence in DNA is TGCGCCAGCAGCTTGGCCCGGACTAGCGGGGGGGAGTACACAGATACGCAGTATTTT.